These T cell receptor delta chains were read from a single sample in a study of Vδ1+ human thymocytes. TCRdb reprocessed the multiplex PCR reads through CATT. The data contain under 80,000 delta-chain clones, around 32% of them singletons. The sequenced material came from Vdelta1+ gamma-delta thymocytes from the thymus. All receptors come from a boy younger than two who had congenital heart surgery. The CDR3 runs from the conserved cysteine through the conserved F or W. The D gene is left open where the match is weak.

V gene: TRDV1
D gene: TRDD3
J gene: TRDJ1
CDR3 protein: CALGVLAVGDTGAATDKLIF

V gene: TRDV2
D gene: NA
J gene: TRDJ1
CDR3 protein: CAWGYADFKLIF

V gene: TRDV1
D gene: TRDD3
J gene: TRDJ1
CDR3 protein: CALGEPTWGTYQDKLIF

V gene: TRDV1
D gene: TRDD3
J gene: TRDJ1
CDR3 protein: CALGELVRGHIPTVYTGGYDLRTYTDKLIF

V gene: TRDV1
D gene: TRDD3
J gene: TRDJ1
CDR3 protein: CALGEPFNFLPHSNWGIRGLRDKLIF

V gene: TRDV1
D gene: TRDD3
J gene: TRDJ1
CDR3 protein: CALGELVGDTYTDKLIF

V gene: TRDV1
D gene: NA
J gene: TRDJ1
CDR3 protein: CALGEPTAFPLSPTDKLIF

V gene: TRDV1
D gene: NA
J gene: TRDJ1
CDR3 protein: CALGELPPPFLHSYTDKLIF

V gene: TRDV1
D gene: NA
J gene: TRDJ1
CDR3 protein: CALGEPAFPRAYTDKLIF

V gene: TRDV1
D gene: TRDD3
J gene: TRDJ1
CDR3 protein: CALFPYWGIYTDKLIF

V gene: TRDV1
D gene: NA
J gene: TRDJ1
CDR3 protein: CALGELPCLPLCTGGPYTDKLIF

V gene: TRDV1
D gene: TRDD3
J gene: TRDJ1
CDR3 protein: CALLKVGDTPRTDKLIF

V gene: TRDV2
D gene: TRDD3
J gene: TRDJ1
CDR3 protein: CASTGGYTDKLIF

V gene: TRDV1
D gene: TRDD3
J gene: TRDJ1
CDR3 protein: CALGERAFPGIRADKLIF

V gene: TRDV1
D gene: NA
J gene: TRDJ1
CDR3 protein: CALGEPWLGDSTDKLIF

V gene: TRDV1
D gene: NA
J gene: TRDJ1
CDR3 protein: CALGGPFGTYPRYSGYTDKLIF

V gene: TRDV1
D gene: TRDD3
J gene: TRDJ1
CDR3 protein: CALGNGGFFESRGDTASVRCTDKLIF

V gene: TRDV2
D gene: NA
J gene: TRDJ1
CDR3 protein: CACDAFLGDTNDTDKLIF

V gene: TRDV1
D gene: NA
J gene: TRDJ1
CDR3 protein: CALGTISYRGTIPTDKLIF

V gene: TRDV1
D gene: TRDD3
J gene: TRDJ1
CDR3 protein: CALGTISPFLRGSVGDTGKLIF

V gene: TRDV1
D gene: TRDD2
J gene: TRDJ1
CDR3 protein: CALGEQYYSYRLLGGNKLIF

V gene: TRDV1
D gene: NA
J gene: TRDJ1
CDR3 protein: CALGLTSSSHARYTDKLIF

V gene: TRDV1
D gene: NA
J gene: TRDJ1
CDR3 protein: CALGESRGTKLIF

V gene: TRDV1
D gene: NA
J gene: TRDJ1
CDR3 protein: CALGYGLLGDPDTDNLIF

V gene: TRDV1
D gene: TRDD3
J gene: TRDJ1
CDR3 protein: CALGDLKDGGQSPTVLGDTPSSYWYTDKLIF

V gene: TRDV1
D gene: TRDD3
J gene: TRDJ1
CDR3 protein: CALGARGGGSSTDKLIF

V gene: TRDV1
D gene: NA
J gene: TRDJ1
CDR3 protein: CALGDQTFGGPDKLIF

V gene: TRDV1
D gene: NA
J gene: TRDJ1
CDR3 protein: CALYQGRGGSTDKLIF

V gene: TRDV1
D gene: TRDD2
J gene: TRDJ1
CDR3 protein: CALGEVVSLPARLGSGRADKLIF

V gene: TRDV1
D gene: TRDD2
J gene: TRDJ1
CDR3 protein: CALGMSGEAHFLPARRGLIF

V gene: TRDV1
D gene: NA
J gene: TRDJ1
CDR3 protein: CALGSNFPTRGKLSDKLIF

V gene: TRDV1
D gene: TRDD3
J gene: TRDJ1
CDR3 protein: CALGDPTQPSFDGGYTSYTDKLIF

V gene: TRDV1
D gene: TRDD3
J gene: TRDJ1
CDR3 protein: CALGGNHSYVLYWGNTDKLIF

V gene: TRDV1
D gene: TRDD3
J gene: TRDJ1
CDR3 protein: CALGELGLAWGIPIDKLIF

V gene: TRDV1
D gene: TRDD3
J gene: TRDJ1
CDR3 protein: CALGDPPFLHVLGDYTDKLIF

V gene: TRDV1
D gene: NA
J gene: TRDJ1
CDR3 protein: CALGEPPYLRGGRHKLIF

V gene: TRDV1
D gene: NA
J gene: TRDJ1
CDR3 protein: CALGDHFPPPMTKYTDKLIF

V gene: TRDV1
D gene: NA
J gene: TRDJ1
CDR3 protein: CALGEVFPTCTGTDNTDKLIF

V gene: TRDV1
D gene: TRDD3
J gene: TRDJ1
CDR3 protein: CALGDPSPSGDTSDNLIF

V gene: TRDV1
D gene: TRDD3
J gene: TRDJ1
CDR3 protein: CALGELSGGRYTDKLIF

V gene: TRDV1
D gene: TRDD3
J gene: TRDJ1
CDR3 protein: CALEVCRRLGDREGTDKLIF

V gene: TRDV1
D gene: NA
J gene: TRDJ1
CDR3 protein: CALGELARPGDSLYTDKLIF

V gene: TRDV1
D gene: TRDD3
J gene: TRDJ1
CDR3 protein: CALGELIPPRSHYWGIMGLIF

V gene: TRDV1
D gene: NA
J gene: TRDJ1
CDR3 protein: CALGELPGARVNTDKLIF

V gene: TRDV2
D gene: TRDD3
J gene: TRDJ3
CDR3 protein: CACDTAGGLSWDTRQMFF

V gene: TRDV1
D gene: NA
J gene: TRDJ1
CDR3 protein: CALGEPLRGRTRIKLIF

V gene: TRDV1
D gene: NA
J gene: TRDJ1
CDR3 protein: CALGELAPVPYTDKLIF

V gene: TRDV2
D gene: TRDD3
J gene: TRDJ3
CDR3 protein: CACLLGDTCSWDTRQMFF

V gene: TRDV1
D gene: TRDD3
J gene: TRDJ1
CDR3 protein: CALGKRCGYGYTDKLIF

V gene: TRDV1
D gene: TRDD3
J gene: TRDJ1
CDR3 protein: CALGEPFPDWGISRPYTDKLIF

V gene: TRDV1
D gene: NA
J gene: TRDJ1
CDR3 protein: CALGDLAPSHRYWGRKLIF